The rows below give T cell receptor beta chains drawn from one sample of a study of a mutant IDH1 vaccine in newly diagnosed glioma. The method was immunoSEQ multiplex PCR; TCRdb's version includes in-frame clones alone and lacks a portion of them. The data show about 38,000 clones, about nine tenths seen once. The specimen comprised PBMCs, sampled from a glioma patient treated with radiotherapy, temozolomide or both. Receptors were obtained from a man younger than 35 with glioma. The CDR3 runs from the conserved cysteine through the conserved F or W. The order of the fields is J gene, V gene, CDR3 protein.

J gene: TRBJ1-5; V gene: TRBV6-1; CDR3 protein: CASTQNSNQPQHF
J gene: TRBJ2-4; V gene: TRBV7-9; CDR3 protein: CASSLAPLEDIQYF
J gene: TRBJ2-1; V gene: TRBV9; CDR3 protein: CASSASGDSYNEQFF
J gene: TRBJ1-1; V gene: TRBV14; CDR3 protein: CASSGGMNTEAFF
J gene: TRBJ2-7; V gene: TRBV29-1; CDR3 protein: CSHGDTALTREQYF
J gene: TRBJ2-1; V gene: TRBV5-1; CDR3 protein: CASRNYPLATEQFF
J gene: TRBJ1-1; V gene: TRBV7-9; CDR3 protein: CASSSMTGNTEAFF
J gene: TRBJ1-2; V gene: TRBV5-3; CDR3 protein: CARSWDNTNYGYTF
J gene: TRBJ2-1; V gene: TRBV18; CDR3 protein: CASSGTRERGTRARFF
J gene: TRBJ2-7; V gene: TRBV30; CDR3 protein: CAWSRLMGQGDHEQYF
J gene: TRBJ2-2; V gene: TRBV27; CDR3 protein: CASSFQGATGELFF
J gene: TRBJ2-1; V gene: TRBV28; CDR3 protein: CASSFTGAQFF
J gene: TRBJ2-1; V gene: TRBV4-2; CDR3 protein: CASSQDPPGTRFGEQFF
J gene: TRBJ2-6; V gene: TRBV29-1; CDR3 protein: CSVGGIGANVLTF
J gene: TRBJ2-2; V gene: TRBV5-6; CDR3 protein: CASSLSGTANTGELFF
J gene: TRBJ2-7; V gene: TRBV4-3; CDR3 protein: CASSQETGGRYEQYF
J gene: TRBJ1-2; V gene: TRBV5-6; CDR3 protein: CASSSPRTSYGYTF
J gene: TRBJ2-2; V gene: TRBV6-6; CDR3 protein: CASRLQGATGELFF
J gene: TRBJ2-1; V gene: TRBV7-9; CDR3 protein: CASSPGLGEQFF
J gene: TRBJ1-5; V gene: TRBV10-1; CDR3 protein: CASSENRQPQHF
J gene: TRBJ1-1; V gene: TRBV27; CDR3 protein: CASSLSPGRRAFF
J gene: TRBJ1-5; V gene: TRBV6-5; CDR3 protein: CASSYSWDSNQPQHF
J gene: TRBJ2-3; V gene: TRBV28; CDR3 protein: CASSLTGSTDTQYF
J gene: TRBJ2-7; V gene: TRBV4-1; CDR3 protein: CASSQEGRSDAQYF
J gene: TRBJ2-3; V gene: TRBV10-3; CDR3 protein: CAISDHSTDTQYF
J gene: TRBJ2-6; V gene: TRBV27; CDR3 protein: CASSLAQLGSGANVLTF
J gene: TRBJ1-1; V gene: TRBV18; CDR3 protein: CASSHLTETEAFF
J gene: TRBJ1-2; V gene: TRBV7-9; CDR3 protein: CASSLGDIGGYTF
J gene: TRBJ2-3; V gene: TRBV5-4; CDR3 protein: CASSHPTSGFVTQYF
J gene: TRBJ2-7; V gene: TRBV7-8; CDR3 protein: CASSPPTSGNYEQYF
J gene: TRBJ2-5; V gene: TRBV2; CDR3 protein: CASSEKRVQETQYF
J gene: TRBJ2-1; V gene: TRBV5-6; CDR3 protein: CASSGLAGEPLRGQFF
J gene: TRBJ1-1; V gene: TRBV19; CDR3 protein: CASSMGMNTEAFF
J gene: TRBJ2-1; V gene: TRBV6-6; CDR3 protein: CASTPGGPAYNEQFF
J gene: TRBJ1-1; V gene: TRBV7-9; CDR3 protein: CASSPRGGDRVNTEAFF
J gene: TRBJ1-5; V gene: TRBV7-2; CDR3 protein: CASSGGRNQPQHF
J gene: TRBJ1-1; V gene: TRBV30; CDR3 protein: CAWSATDQGGEAFF
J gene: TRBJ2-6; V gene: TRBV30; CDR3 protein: CACRRRDTHRISGANVLTF
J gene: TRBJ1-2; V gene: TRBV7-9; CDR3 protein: CASSAPGEGGYTF
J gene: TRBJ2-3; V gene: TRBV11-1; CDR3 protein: CASSLVWGTTDTQYF